Below are 23 T cell receptor beta chains sequenced from a single sample in a study of early T cells in non-severe SARS-CoV-2 infection. TCRdb reprocessed the 5' RACE reads via MiXCR and lists one record per CDR3 protein. The sample consists of about 71,000 distinct CDR3 sequences, around 11% of them appearing once. The source was whole blood, collected at baseline. These receptors all come from an adult who was a healthcare worker with PCR-confirmed SARS-CoV-2 infection or an uninfected control (not recorded which).

This clonotype has at least ten counts. V and J are TRBV20-1 and TRBJ1-2; TRBD1 is a possible D gene (5 bases). The CDR3 has 13 residues. Germline V lookup: CDR1 DFQATT, CDR2 SNEGSKA (reference sequence). Written as DNA, the CDR3 is TGCAGCGGGGCAGGGTATTCTAACTATGGCTACACCTTC. Encoded protein: CSGAGYSNYGYTF.

This clonotype was found a few times. The J gene is TRBJ2-1, the V gene TRBV5-1, with 9 positions matching TRBD2. V shed 6 bases and J 0 bases; nucleotides not matched to a gene: 13. CDR3 length: 18 amino acids. CDR1 SGHRS and CDR2 YFSETQ come from the germline V gene. DNA for the CDR3: TGCGCCAGCAAAGGTCGAGCGGGGGGCCCCAGCTCCTACAATGAGCAGTTCTTC. It yields the protein CASKGRAGGPSSYNEQFF.

This clonotype was counted at least ten times. The chain joins TRBV29-1 to TRBJ2-6, with D perhaps matching TRBD1 (6 bases). Germline loops: CDR1 SQVTM, CDR2 ANQGSEA. The V gene lost 6 bases and the J gene lost 0 bases, with 12 bases spanning the gap. The CDR3 length is 15 residues. In DNA form, the CDR3 reads TGCAGCGTCGGACAGCAAACCTCTGGGGCCAACGTCCTGACTTTC. Amino acid sequence: CSVGQQTSGANVLTF.

This clonotype was counted at least ten times. CDR3 nucleotide sequence: TGTGCCACCCAACCCCGGGACGGTTCCTACGAGCAGTACTTC. It is translated as CATQPRDGSYEQYF. This chain links TRBV10-3 with TRBJ2-7, with D possibly being TRBD1 or TRBD2 (5 bases each). Germline CDR1 is ENHRY and CDR2 is SYGVKD. The V and J ends lost 10 bases and 1 base respectively, with 17 bases between them. The CDR3 is 14 amino acids.

Many counts were recorded for this clonotype. V usage is TRBV5-1 and J usage is TRBJ2-5; TRBD1 might be the D (6 bases). CDR3 length equals 12 residues. The V and J ends lost 9 bases and 5 bases respectively, with 14 bases between them. Germline CDR1 and CDR2: SGHRS and YFSETQ. CDR3 loop: CATRQDGETQYF. In DNA, the CDR3 is TGCGCCACCCGACAGGACGGGGAGACCCAGTACTTC.

The chain combines TRBV29-1 with TRBJ1-2, with D perhaps matching TRBD1 (6 bases). The ends were cut back, 4 bases at V and 2 bases at J, with 8 bases in the middle. This CDR3 region has 12 residues. In germline, CDR1 is SQVTM, CDR2 ANQGSEA. CDR3 DNA sequence: TGCAGCGTTGTCAGGGGAAACTATGGCTACACCTTC. Encoded protein: CSVVRGNYGYTF. Based on the CDR3 plus reference TRBV29-1 and TRBJ1-2, the full variable domain is SAVISQKPSRDICQRGTSLTIQCQVDSQVTMMFWYRQQPGQSLTLIATANQGSEATYESGFVIDKFPISRPNLTFSTLTVSNMSPEDSSIYLCSVVRGNYGYTFGSGTRLTVV.

This clonotype was observed a handful of times. The chain is built from TRBV9 and TRBJ1-2; TRBD1 agrees at 9 bases. The V gene's germline CDR1 is SGDLS and CDR2 YYNGEE. Germline trimming cut 8 bases from V and 4 bases from J; bases unmatched to any gene: 6. This CDR3 spans 13 amino acids. CDR3 protein: CASTGGGFYGYTF. DNA of the CDR3: TGTGCCAGTACAGGGGGCGGATTCTATGGCTACACCTTC.

The chain carries TRBV11-2 and TRBJ2-1; D is perhaps TRBD2 (5 bases). Trimming took 1 base from V and 3 from J, leaving 13 bases between them. The CDR3 is 16 residues long. In germline, CDR1 is SGHAT, CDR2 FQNNGV. CDR3 in DNA: TGTGCCAGCAGCTTAGTGCGGGCGGCTAACTACAATGAGCAGTTCTTC. Translating it yields CASSLVRAANYNEQFF.

The rearrangement links TRBV7-8 to TRBJ2-2, with D maybe TRBD2 (6 bases). Trimming took 4 bases from V and 3 from J, leaving 12 bases between them. Germline V lookup: CDR1 SGHVS, CDR2 FQNEAQ. The CDR3 has 15 amino acids. The CDR3 sequence: CASSSQRVYTGELFF. The CDR3 DNA reads TGTGCCAGCAGCTCCCAGCGGGTTTACACCGGGGAGCTGTTTTTT.

This clonotype has more than one count but fewer than ten. The chain uses TRBV20-1 and TRBJ1-1; D is possibly TRBD1 (6 bases). CDR3 size: 13 residues. V was shortened by 4 bases and J by 0 bases, with 9 bases between the two germline ends. Germline V gene data show CDR1 as DFQATT and CDR2 as SNEGSKA (reference sequence). CDR3 in DNA: TGCAGTGCTAATACAGGGATGAACACTGAAGCTTTCTTT. Translating it yields CSANTGMNTEAFF.

The chain couples TRBV5-1 to TRBJ2-3; tentatively, D is TRBD2 (5 bases). This CDR3 comprises 17 residues. Germline values: CDR1 SGHRS, CDR2 YFSETQ. The V end was cut by 4 bases, the J end by 2 bases, with 20 bases between. The CDR3 loop is CASSPNIRGLTTDTQYF. Here the CDR3 DNA reads TGCGCCAGCAGCCCAAACATCCGAGGACTCACCACAGATACGCAGTATTTT.

The V call is TRBV6-5, the J call TRBJ2-3; TRBD1 aligns across 8 bases. Germline assignment: CDR1 MNHEY and CDR2 SVGAGI. J gave up 6 bases and V 10 bases, and 3 bases lay outside the gene matches. The CDR3 length is 11 residues. The CDR3 DNA follows: TGTGCCACCCAGGGGGCGGATACGCAGTATTTT. Translating gives CATQGADTQYF.

In this sample, this clonotype turned up a few times. V is TRBV7-3 and J is TRBJ2-1, with 11 bases matching TRBD1. Per germline, CDR1 SGHTA and CDR2 FQGTGA. Trimming removed 4 bases from V and 6 bases from J; junction bases left unmatched: 2. This CDR3 is built from 14 residues. The CDR3 spells CASSWTGGPNEQFF. CDR3 sequence (DNA): TGTGCCAGCAGCTGGACAGGGGGCCCCAATGAGCAGTTCTTC.

This clonotype came up many times. V gene TRBV6-4 combines with J gene TRBJ2-3; 8 nucleotides match TRBD1. There are 14 residues in the CDR3. Germline V gene data show CDR1 as MRHNA and CDR2 as SNTAGT. V lost 3 bases to trimming and J lost 6 bases; unmatched junction nucleotides: 5. Here the CDR3 DNA reads TGTGCCAGCAGTGAGTCAGGGGGCGCCGATACGCAGTATTTT. Translation: CASSESGGADTQYF.

Turning to this clonotype: Its ends do not fully match the called genes, so a read error is possible. The chain has TRBV7-2 and TRBJ1-1, with D perhaps matching TRBD1 (6 bases). There are 16 residues in the CDR3. Germline V lookup: CDR1 SGHTA, CDR2 FQGNSA. CDR3 nucleotides: TGTGCCAGCAGCTTCCGCAGGCGGCCGAGGGACACTGAAGTTTTCTTT. Translating gives CASSFRRRPRDTEVFF.

The sample holds a few counts of this clonotype. V and J are TRBV2 and TRBJ1-1; maybe TRBD1 (5 bases). V lost 7 bases and J 3 bases, leaving 12 bases between the germline ends. Germline CDR1 SNHLY, CDR2 FYNNEI. This CDR3 has 13 amino acids. The chain's CDR3 is CASTQGTYTEAFF. The CDR3 region has the DNA TGTGCCAGCACGCAGGGAACCTACACTGAAGCTTTCTTT.

The table lists this clonotype with a few counts. V is TRBV6-1 and J is TRBJ2-5, with 9 bases fitting TRBD2. After removal of 4 bases from V and 5 bases from J, the junction contained 8 bases not matched to a gene. The CDR3 contains 15 residues. Looked up from germline, CDR1 is MNHNS and CDR2 is SASEGT. The CDR3 reads CASSGGLAHRETQYF. The CDR3 coding sequence is TGTGCCAGCAGTGGAGGACTAGCGCACAGGGAGACCCAGTACTTC.

This clonotype turned up a few times. The chain employs TRBV5-1 and TRBJ1-4; D possibly corresponds to TRBD1 (6 bases). The CDR3 runs to 16 residues. The germline gives CDR1 SGHRS, CDR2 YFSETQ. The V gene lost 0 bases and the J gene lost 5 bases, with 14 bases spanning the gap. DNA of the CDR3: TGCGCCAGCAGCTTGGTAGTAGGGGGAAAAAATGAAAAACTGTTTTTT. Protein product: CASSLVVGGKNEKLFF.

The chain carries TRBV11-2 and TRBJ2-2; D is undetermined. The CDR3 covers 14 residues. V was trimmed by 8 bases and J by 0 bases, leaving 10 bases between them. CDR1 SGHAT and CDR2 FQNNGV come from the germline V gene. The CDR3 here is CASRKPANTGELFF. CDR3 nucleotides: TGTGCCAGCCGTAAACCAGCGAACACCGGGGAGCTGTTTTTT. Based on the CDR3 plus reference TRBV11-2 and TRBJ2-2, the full variable domain is EAGVAQSPRYKIIEKRQSVAFWCNPISGHATLYWYQQILGQGPKLLIQFQNNGVVDDSQLPKDRFSAERLKGVDSTLKIQPAKLEDSAVYLCASRKPANTGELFFGEGSRLTVL.

There are a few counts of this clonotype. The rearrangement joins TRBV7-6 to TRBJ2-7, with D unclear. Germline assignment: CDR1 SGHVS and CDR2 FNYEAQ. This CDR3 region has 13 residues. Trimming cost V 5 bases and J 2 bases, with 10 bases left between them. The DNA for the CDR3 is TGTGCCAGCAGCCTCACCGAAACCTACGAGCAGTACTTC. Translating gives CASSLTETYEQYF.

The chain carries TRBV12-3 or TRBV12-4 and TRBJ2-6, with TRBD1 as a possible D gene (6 bases). This CDR3 contains 15 residues. V was trimmed by 6 bases and J by 1 base, leaving 10 bases between them. CDR3 bases: TGTGCCAGCAGGAAACAGGGATCTGGGGCCAACGTCCTGACTTTC. Its translation: CASRKQGSGANVLTF.

There are many counts of this clonotype. The V and J genes are TRBV6-5 and TRBJ2-7; no clear D gene. Deletions cut 0 bases from V and 3 bases from J, with 9 bases between. This CDR3 has 14 residues. Looked up from germline, CDR1 is MNHEY and CDR2 is SVGAGI. CDR3 nucleotides: TGTGCCAGCAGTTACTCCTCGCCTAACTACGAGCAGTACTTC. Its translation is CASSYSSPNYEQYF.

The rearrangement uses TRBV5-1 and TRBJ2-2; D unclear. CDR3 length: 18 residues. V was trimmed by 3 bases and J by 2 bases, leaving 20 bases between them. The germline CDR1 and CDR2 sequences are SGHRS and YFSETQ. For the CDR3, the DNA is TGCGCCAGCAGCTCGAAGGACGGGTTTCATTCCAACACCGGGGAGCTGTTTTTT. This gives the protein CASSSKDGFHSNTGELFF.